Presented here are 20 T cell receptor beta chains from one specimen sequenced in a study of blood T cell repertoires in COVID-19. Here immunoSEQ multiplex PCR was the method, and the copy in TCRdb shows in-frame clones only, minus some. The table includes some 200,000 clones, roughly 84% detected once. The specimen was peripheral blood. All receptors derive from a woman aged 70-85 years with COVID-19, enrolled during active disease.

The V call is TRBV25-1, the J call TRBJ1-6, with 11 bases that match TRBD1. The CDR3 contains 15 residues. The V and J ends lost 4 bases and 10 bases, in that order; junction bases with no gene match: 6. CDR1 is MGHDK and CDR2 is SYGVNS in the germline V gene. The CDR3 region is CASSVGQGVGSPLHF. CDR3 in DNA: TGTGCCAGCAGTGTGGGACAGGGGGTCGGGTCACCCCTCCACTTT.

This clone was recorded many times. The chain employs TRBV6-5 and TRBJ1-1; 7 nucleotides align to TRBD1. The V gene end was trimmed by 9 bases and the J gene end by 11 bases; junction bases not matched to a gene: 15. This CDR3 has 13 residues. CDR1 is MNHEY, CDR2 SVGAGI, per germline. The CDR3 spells CASPGQSLPGAFF. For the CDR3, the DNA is TGTGCCAGTCCGGGACAGTCTCTCCCTGGGGCTTTCTTT.

The CDR3 is CASSPRGGGDIQYF. The CDR3 bases are TGTGCCAGCTCCCCCCGAGGGGGCGGGGACATTCAGTACTTC. The chain carries TRBV3-1 (or the pseudogene TRBV3-2) and TRBJ2-4, with D perhaps TRBD1 (7 bases). The V gene lost 8 bases and the J gene lost 8 bases, with 19 bases spanning the gap. This CDR3 comprises 14 residues. Germline V lookup: CDR1 LGHDT, CDR2 YNNKEL (reference sequence).

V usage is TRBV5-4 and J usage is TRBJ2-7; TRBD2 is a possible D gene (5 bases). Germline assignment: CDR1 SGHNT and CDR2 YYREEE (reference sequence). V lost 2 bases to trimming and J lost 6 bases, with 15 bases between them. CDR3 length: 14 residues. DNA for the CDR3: TGTGCCAGCAGCTTTGGACCGGGGTATTCCGAGCAGTACTTC. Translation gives CASSFGPGYSEQYF.

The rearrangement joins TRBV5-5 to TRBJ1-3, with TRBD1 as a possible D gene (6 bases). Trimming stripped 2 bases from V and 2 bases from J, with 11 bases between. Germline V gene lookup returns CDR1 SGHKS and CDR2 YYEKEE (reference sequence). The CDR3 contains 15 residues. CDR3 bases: TGTGCCAGCAGCTTCTTCGAGGGGGCTGGAAACACCATATATTTT. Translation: CASSFFEGAGNTIYF.

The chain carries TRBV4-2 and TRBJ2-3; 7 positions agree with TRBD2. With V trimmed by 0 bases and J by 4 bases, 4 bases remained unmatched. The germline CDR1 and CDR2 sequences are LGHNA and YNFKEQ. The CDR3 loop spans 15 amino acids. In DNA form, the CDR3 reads TGTGCCAGCAGCCAAGAGGCGGGAGACCCAGATACGCAGTATTTT. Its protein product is CASSQEAGDPDTQYF.

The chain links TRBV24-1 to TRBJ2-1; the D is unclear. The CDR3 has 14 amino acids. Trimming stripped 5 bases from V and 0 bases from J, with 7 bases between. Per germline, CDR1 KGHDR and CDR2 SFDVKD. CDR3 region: CATSAESSYNEQFF. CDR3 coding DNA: TGTGCCACCAGTGCGGAGAGCTCCTACAATGAGCAGTTCTTC.

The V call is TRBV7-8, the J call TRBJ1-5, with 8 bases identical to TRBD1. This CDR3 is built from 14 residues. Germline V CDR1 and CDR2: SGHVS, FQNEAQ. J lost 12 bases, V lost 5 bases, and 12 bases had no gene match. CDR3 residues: CASSLMGSGGVQHF. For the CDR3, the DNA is TGTGCCAGCAGCCTAATGGGGTCAGGGGGCGTCCAGCATTTT.

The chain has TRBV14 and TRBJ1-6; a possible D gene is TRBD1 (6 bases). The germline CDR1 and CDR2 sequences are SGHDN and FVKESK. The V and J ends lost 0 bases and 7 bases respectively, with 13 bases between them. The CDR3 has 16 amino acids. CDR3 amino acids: CASSQDRGIANSPLHF. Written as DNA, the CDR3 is TGTGCCAGCAGCCAAGATAGGGGGATAGCGAATTCACCCCTCCACTTT.

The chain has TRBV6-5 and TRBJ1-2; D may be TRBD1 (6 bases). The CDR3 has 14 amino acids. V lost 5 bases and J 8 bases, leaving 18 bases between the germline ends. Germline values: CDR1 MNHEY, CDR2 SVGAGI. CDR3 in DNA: TGTGCCAGCAGTAATCCGACAGGAGTAATAGGCTACACCTTC. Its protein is CASSNPTGVIGYTF.

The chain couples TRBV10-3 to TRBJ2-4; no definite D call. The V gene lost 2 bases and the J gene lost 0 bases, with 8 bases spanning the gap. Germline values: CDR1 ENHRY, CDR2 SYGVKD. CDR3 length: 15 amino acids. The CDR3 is CAISETEVAKNIQYF. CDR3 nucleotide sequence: TGTGCCATCAGTGAGACTGAAGTAGCCAAAAACATTCAGTACTTC.

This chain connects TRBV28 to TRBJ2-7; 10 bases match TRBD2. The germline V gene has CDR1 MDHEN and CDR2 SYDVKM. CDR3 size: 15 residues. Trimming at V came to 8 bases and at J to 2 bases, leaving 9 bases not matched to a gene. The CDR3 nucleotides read TGTGCCAGCGCCTTAGCGGGGGGTCTGCCCTACGAGCAGTACGTC. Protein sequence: CASALAGGLPYEQYV.

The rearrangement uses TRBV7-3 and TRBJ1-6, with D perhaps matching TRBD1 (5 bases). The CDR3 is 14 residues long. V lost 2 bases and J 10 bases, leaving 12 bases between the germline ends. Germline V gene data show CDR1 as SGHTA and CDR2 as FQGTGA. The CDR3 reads CASSLYPGESPLHF. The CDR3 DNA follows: TGTGCCAGCAGCTTATATCCGGGGGAGTCACCCCTCCACTTT.

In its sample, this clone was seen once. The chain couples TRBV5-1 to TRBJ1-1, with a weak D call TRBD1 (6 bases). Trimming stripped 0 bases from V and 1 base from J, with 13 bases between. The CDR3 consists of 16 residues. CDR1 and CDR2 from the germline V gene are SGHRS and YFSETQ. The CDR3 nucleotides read TGCGCCAGCAGCTTGGGCAGGGGAATGTCGAACACTGAAGCTTTCTTT. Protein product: CASSLGRGMSNTEAFF.

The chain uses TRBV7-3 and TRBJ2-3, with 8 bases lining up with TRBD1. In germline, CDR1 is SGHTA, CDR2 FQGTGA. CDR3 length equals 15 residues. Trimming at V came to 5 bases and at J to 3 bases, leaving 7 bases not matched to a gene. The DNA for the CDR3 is TGTGCCAGCAGCGAAGACAGGGGCGTAACAGATACGCAGTATTTT. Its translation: CASSEDRGVTDTQYF.

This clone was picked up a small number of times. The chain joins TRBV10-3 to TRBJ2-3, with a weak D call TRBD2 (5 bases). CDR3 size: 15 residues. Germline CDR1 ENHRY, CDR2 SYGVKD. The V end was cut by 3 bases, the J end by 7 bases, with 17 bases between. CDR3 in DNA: TGTGCCATCAGTGAAGTCAGCGGAAGCTCGAATACGCAGTATTTT. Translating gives CAISEVSGSSNTQYF.

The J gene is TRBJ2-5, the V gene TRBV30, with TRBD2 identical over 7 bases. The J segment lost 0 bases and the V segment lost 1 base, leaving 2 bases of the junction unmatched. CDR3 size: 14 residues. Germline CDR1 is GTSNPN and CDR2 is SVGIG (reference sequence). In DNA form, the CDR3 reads TGTGCCTGGAGTGGGGGGGGGAACCAAGAGACCCAGTACTTC. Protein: CAWSGGGNQETQYF.

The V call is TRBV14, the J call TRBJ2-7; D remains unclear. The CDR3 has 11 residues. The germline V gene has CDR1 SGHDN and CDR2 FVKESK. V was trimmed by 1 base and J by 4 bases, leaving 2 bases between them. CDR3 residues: CASSQAYEQYF. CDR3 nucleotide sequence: TGTGCCAGCAGCCAAGCATACGAGCAGTACTTC. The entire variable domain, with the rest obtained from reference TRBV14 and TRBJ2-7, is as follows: EAGVTQFPSHSVIEKGQTVTLRCDPISGHDNLYWYRRVMGKEIKFLLHFVKESKQDESGMPNNRFLAERTGGTYSTLKVQPAELEDSGVYFCASSQAYEQYFGPGTRLTVT.

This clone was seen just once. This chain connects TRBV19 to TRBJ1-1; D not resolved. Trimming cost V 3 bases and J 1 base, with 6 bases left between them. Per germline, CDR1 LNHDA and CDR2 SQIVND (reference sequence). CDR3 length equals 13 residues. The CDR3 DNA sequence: TGTGCCAGTAGTATTGGTAGGAACACTGAAGCTTTCTTT. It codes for CASSIGRNTEAFF.

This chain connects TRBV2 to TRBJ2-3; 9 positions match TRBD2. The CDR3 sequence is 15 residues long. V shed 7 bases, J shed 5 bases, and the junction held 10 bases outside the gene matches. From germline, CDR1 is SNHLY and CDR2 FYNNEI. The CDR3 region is CASKVQREAGDTQYF. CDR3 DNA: TGTGCCAGCAAGGTTCAGCGGGAGGCAGGAGATACGCAGTATTTT.